Sequencing of this T cell receptor (beta chain) was carried out in a study of blood T cell repertoires in COVID-19 (dated by TCRdb to 2020 to 2022). With regard to the full study: Samples covering the acute and convalescent phases of COVID-19 were provided by collaborators in the United States, Italy and Spain. The prospective study material was composed of cDNA or gDNA derived from T cells, B-cell-depleted T cells, or PBMCs. A freely available public database, intended as a resource for researchers studying the immune response to SARS-CoV-2, is where the repertoires were released. A de-identified subject ID, COVID-19 status, age in years and sex were almost always included in the sample metadata. The samples were drawn from the first 160 participants of the ongoing ImmuneRACE study and from 1,254 subjects provided by 6 global collaborators. HLA class I and class II types, where available, came from metadata supplied by the sample provider rather than from assay-based typing. Deeply sampled blood TCRbeta repertoires from subjects exposed to, actively infected with, or recovered from COVID-19 were included in the dataset.

Broad study findings and their caveats: The quantity of clinical and demographic metadata differed by source and by participant and was supplied without curation.

Enrolling through a virtual design, the prospective study's participants ranged in age from about 18 to 100 years and lived across roughly 23 United States geographic areas. In the prospective study, cohorts were assigned on the basis of participant-reported clinical history obtained from a screening survey and a study questionnaire. ImmuneRACE Cohort 3 recovered participants were defined by two consecutive negative NP/OP PCR tests, healthcare professional clearance, or symptom resolution. Mobile phlebotomists in the prospective study collected whole blood, serum and a nasopharyngeal or oropharyngeal swab from every participant. Additional blood draws and questionnaires over an approximately 2-month period could optionally be provided by prospective study participants. Prospective study blood samples were shipped either frozen or at room temperature before DNA extraction. TCRbeta CDR3 regions were amplified from genomic DNA using the immunoSEQ Assay, a bias-controlled multiplex PCR. For the original study's pipeline: The number of nucleated cells in each sample was estimated from the amplification of reference gene primers within the assay. Sequence reads were collapsed and filtered to measure the absolute abundance of every unique TCRbeta CDR3 rearrangement. For each sample, productive Simpson clonality was calculated as the square root of Simpson's diversity index across productive rearrangements. TCRdb took over this immuneACCESS table, retaining in-frame rearrangements with V and J assigned. Such tables are incomplete; in checked studies, under half of the missing clones stem from an unresolved V gene, and the remainder is unexplained. The V and J calls and clone size come from that table; D and trimming were worked out from the DNA. This sample is represented by 180,000 or so clones; about 89% of them were singletons. The ten largest clonotypes hold roughly 0.8% of the sample.

Comment on this clone: The antigen this receptor binds is unknown. No quality values exist for individual bases; no much larger clone is one base distant. In the same sample, other DNA sequences code for this CDR3.

Sequenced: PBMCs or T cells enriched from blood (not recorded which). The receptor was isolated from a woman younger than 35 who had recovered from COVID-19.

The DNA sequence is as follows: TGTGCCAGCAGTTTTCGGGGAGCCTACGAGCAGTACTTC. Its product reads: CASSFRGAYEQYF. The chain uses TRBV28 and TRBJ2-7; a tentative D match to TRBD2 spans 5 bases. Per the germline V gene, MDHEN is the CDR1 and SYDVKM is the CDR2. V sheds 3 bases and J sheds 2 bases, leaving 8 bases between their ends. From its cysteine to its phenylalanine, the CDR3 spans 13 amino acids. The only DNA kept is the CDR3, 39 bases in frame from the first base.